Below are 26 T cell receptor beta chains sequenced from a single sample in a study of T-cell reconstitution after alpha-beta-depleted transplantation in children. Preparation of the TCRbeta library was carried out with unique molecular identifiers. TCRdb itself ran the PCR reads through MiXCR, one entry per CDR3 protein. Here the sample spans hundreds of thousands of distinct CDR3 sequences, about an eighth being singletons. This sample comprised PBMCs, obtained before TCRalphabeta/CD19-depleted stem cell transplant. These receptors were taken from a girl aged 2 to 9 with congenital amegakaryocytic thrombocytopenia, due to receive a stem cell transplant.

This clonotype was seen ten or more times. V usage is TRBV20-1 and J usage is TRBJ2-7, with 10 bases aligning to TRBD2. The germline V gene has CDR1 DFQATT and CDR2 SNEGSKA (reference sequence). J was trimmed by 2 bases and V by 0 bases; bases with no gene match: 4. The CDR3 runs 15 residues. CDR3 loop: CSAREGLANAYEQYF. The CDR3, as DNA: TGCAGTGCTAGAGAGGGACTAGCGAATGCCTACGAGCAGTACTTC.

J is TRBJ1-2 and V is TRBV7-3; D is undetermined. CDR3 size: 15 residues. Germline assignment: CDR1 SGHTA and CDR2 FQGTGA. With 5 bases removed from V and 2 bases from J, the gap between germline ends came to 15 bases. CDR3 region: CASSVYGRPNYGYTF. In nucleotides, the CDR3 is TGTGCCAGCAGCGTCTACGGGCGCCCCAACTATGGCTACACCTTC.

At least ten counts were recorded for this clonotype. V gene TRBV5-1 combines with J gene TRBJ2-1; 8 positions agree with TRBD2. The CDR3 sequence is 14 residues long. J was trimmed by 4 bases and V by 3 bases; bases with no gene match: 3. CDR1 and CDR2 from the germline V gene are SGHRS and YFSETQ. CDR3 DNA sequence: TGCGCCAGCAGCTCTAGCGGGCTGTACAATGAGCAGTTCTTC. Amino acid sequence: CASSSSGLYNEQFF.

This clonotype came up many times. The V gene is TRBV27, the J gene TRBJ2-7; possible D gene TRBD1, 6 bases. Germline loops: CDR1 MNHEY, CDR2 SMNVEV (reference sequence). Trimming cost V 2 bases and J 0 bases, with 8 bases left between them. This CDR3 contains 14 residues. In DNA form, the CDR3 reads TGTGCCAGCAGTTTAAACAGGGTCTCCTACGAGCAGTACTTC. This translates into CASSLNRVSYEQYF.

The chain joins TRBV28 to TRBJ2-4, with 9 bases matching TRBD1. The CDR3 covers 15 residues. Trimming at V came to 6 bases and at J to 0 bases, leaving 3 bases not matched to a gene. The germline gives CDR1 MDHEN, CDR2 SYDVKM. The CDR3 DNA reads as TGTGCCAGCAGGGGGACAGGGAAAGCCAAAAACATTCAGTACTTC. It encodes CASRGTGKAKNIQYF.

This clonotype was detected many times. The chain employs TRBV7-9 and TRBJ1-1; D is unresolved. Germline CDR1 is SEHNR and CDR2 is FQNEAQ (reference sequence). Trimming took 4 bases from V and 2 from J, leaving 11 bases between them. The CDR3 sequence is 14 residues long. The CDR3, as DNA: TGTGCCAGCAGCTACCCGCCGGGAAACACTGAAGCTTTCTTT. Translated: CASSYPPGNTEAFF.

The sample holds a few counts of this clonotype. The CDR3 sequence is CASSFGLASNSYEQYF. The CDR3 nucleotides are TGTGCCAGTAGCTTCGGACTAGCGAGTAACTCCTACGAGCAGTACTTC. The rearrangement uses TRBV19 and TRBJ2-7, with TRBD2 matching over 9 bases. The CDR3 contains 16 residues. CDR1 LNHDA and CDR2 SQIVND come from the germline V gene (reference sequence). The trim removed 6 bases at V and 0 bases at J, leaving 9 bases unmatched.

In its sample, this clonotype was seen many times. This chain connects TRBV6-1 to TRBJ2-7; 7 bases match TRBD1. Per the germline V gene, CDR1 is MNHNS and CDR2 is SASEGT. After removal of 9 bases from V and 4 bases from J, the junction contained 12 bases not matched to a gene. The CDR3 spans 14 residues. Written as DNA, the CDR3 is TGTGCCAGACCGAAAAAATACAGGGGTTACGAGCAGTACTTC. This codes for CARPKKYRGYEQYF.

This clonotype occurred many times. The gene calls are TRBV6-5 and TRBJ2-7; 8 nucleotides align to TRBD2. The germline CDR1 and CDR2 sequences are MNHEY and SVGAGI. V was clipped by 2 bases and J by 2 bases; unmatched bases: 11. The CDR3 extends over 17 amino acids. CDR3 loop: CASSYRGGWPHPYEQYF. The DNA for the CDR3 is TGTGCCAGCAGTTACCGGGGGGGTTGGCCTCATCCCTACGAGCAGTACTTC.

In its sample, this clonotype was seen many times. CDR3 bases: TGTGCCAGCAGCTTATACCCACAGACAGGCGACCTGGCAGATACGCAGTATTTT. Translation gives CASSLYPQTGDLADTQYF. This chain joins TRBV11-1 and TRBJ2-3, with D perhaps TRBD1 (6 bases). The CDR3 is 18 residues long. Germline CDR1 reads SGHAT; CDR2 reads FQDESV (reference sequence). Trimming removed 2 bases from V and 4 bases from J, with 22 bases in between.

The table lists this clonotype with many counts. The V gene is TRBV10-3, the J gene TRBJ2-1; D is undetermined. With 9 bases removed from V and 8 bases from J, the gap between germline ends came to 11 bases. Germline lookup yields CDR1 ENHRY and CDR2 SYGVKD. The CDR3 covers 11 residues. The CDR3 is CAILTGDEQFF. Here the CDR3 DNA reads TGTGCCATTCTAACGGGCGATGAGCAGTTCTTC.

The CDR3 here is CSASERGEPTDTQYF. For the CDR3, the DNA is TGCAGTGCTAGTGAGCGGGGGGAGCCCACAGATACGCAGTATTTT. The rearrangement uses TRBV20-1 and TRBJ2-3; TRBD2 matches at 9 bases. This CDR3 region has 15 residues. Germline values: CDR1 DFQATT, CDR2 SNEGSKA (reference sequence). Trimming at V came to 3 bases and at J to 2 bases, leaving 6 bases not matched to a gene.

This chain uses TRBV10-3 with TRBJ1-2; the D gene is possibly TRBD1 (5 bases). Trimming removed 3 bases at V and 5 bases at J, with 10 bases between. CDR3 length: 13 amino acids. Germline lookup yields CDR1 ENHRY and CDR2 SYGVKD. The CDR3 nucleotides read TGTGCCATCAGTGAAGTGACAGATTATGGCTACACCTTC. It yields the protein CAISEVTDYGYTF.

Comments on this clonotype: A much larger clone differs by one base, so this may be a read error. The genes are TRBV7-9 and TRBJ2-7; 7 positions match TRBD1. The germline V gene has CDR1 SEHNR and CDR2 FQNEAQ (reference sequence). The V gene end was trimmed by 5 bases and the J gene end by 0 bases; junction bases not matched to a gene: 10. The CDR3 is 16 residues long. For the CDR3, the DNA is TGTGCCAGCAGCATTACAGCACAGGGGAGCTCCTACGAGCAGTACTTC. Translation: CASSITAQGSSYEQYF. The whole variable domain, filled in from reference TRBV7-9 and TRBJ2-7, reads DTGVSQNPRHKITKRGQNVTFRCDPISEHNRLYWYRQTLGQGPEFLTYFQNEAQLEKSRLLSDRFSAERPKGSFSTLEIQRTEQGDSAMYLCASSITAQGSSYEQYFGPGTRLTVT.

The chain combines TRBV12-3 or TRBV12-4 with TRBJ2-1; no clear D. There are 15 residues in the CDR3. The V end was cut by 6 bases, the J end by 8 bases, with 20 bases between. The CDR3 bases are TGTGCCAGCAGCCGAACCGGGCTCAACGACGATGAGCAGTTCTTC. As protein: CASSRTGLNDDEQFF.

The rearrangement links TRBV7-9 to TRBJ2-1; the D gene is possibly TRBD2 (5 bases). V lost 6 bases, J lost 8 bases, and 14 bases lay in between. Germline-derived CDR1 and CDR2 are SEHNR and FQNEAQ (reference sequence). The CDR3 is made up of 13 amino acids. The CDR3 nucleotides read TGTGCCAGCAGGAAACTCCAGCGGCATGAGCAGTTCTTC. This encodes CASRKLQRHEQFF. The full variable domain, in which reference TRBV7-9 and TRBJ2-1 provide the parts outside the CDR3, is DTGVSQNPRHKITKRGQNVTFRCDPISEHNRLYWYRQTLGQGPEFLTYFQNEAQLEKSRLLSDRFSAERPKGSFSTLEIQRTEQGDSAMYLCASRKLQRHEQFFGPGTRLTVL.

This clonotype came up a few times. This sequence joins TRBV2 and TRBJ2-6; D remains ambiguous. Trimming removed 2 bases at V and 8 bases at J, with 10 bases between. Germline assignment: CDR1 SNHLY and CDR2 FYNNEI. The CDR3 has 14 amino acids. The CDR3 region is CASSEIVGPNVLTF. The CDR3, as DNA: TGTGCCAGCAGTGAAATCGTTGGTCCCAACGTCCTGACTTTC.

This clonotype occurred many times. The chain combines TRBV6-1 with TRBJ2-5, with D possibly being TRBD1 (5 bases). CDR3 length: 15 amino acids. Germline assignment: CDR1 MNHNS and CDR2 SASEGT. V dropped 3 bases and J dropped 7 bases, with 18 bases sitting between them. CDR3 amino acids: CASSDGVLLRGTQYF. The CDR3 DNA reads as TGTGCCAGCAGTGATGGGGTCCTCTTAAGGGGGACCCAGTACTTC.

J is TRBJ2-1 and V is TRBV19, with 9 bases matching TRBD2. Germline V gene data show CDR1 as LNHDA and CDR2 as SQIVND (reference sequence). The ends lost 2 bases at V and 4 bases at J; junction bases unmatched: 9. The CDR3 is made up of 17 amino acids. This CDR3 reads CASSISSGGRGYNEQFF. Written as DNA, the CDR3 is TGTGCCAGTAGTATATCGTCGGGCGGGAGGGGATACAATGAGCAGTTCTTC. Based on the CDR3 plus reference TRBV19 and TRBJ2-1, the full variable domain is DGGITQSPKYLFRKEGQNVTLSCEQNLNHDAMYWYRQDPGQGLRLIYYSQIVNDFQKGDIAEGYSVSREKKESFPLTVTSAQKNPTAFYLCASSISSGGRGYNEQFFGPGTRLTVL.

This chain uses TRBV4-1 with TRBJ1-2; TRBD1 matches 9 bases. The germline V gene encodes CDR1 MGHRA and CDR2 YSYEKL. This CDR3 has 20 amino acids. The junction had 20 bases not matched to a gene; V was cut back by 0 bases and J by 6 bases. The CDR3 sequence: CASSQERGIFRDREKDGYTF. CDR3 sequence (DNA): TGCGCCAGCAGCCAAGAAAGGGGTATTTTCCGGGACAGGGAGAAGGATGGCTACACCTTC.

The CDR3 region has the DNA TGTGCCAGCAGACAAACAATAGGGAGCGGAGGCTACACCTTC. Translated: CASRQTIGSGGYTF. V and J are TRBV6-1 and TRBJ1-2; no clear D. There are 14 residues in the CDR3. Germline CDR1 reads MNHNS; CDR2 reads SASEGT. Trimming removed 6 bases from V and 8 bases from J, with 19 bases in between.

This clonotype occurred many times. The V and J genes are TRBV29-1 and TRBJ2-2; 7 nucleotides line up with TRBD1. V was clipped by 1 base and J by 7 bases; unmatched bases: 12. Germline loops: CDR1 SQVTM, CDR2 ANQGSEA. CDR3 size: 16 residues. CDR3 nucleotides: TGCAGCGTTGAAGGGGACAGTAAACGTGGTGGCGGGGAGCTGTTTTTT. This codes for CSVEGDSKRGGGELFF.

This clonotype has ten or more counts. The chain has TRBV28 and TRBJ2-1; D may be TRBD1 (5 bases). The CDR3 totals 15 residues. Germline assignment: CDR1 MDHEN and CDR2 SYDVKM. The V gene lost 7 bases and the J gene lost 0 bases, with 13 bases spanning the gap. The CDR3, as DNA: TGTGCCAGCATTTCAGGGCCACGCTCCTACAATGAGCAGTTCTTC. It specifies CASISGPRSYNEQFF.

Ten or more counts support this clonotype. The CDR3 sequence: CASSRLDGAGSYEQYF. Written as DNA, the CDR3 is TGTGCCAGCAGCAGACTGGACGGAGCCGGCTCCTACGAGCAGTACTTC. The V call is TRBV7-6, the J call TRBJ2-7; D gene unclear. The V end lost 5 bases, the J end lost 0 bases, and 17 bases lay between the germline ends. Germline V gene data show CDR1 as SGHVS and CDR2 as FNYEAQ. The CDR3 length is 16 residues.

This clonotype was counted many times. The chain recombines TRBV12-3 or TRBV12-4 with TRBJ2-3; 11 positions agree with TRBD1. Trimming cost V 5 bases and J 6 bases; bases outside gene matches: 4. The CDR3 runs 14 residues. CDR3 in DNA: TGTGCCAGCAGTCCGGGACAGGGGGTGGATACGCAGTATTTT. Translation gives CASSPGQGVDTQYF.

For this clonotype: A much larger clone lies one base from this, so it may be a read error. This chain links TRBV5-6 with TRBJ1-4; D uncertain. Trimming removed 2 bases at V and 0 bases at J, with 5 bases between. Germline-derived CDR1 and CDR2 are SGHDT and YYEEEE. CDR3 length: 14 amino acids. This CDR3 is CASSFGSTNEKLFF. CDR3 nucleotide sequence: TGTGCCAGCAGCTTCGGATCAACTAATGAAAAACTGTTTTTT.